This T cell receptor beta chain was retrieved from a study of post-analysis software for immune sequencing data. Study in general: There were relapsing-remitting, secondary progressive and progressive-relapsing multiple sclerosis among the disease courses included. Regarding the study as a whole: Analysis by F measure revealed that same-batch samples clustered strongly together. Among multiple sclerosis patients, normalized Chao1 diversity was significantly below that of controls. Patients used a handful of TRBV segments, including TRBV5-6, TRBV5-1 and TRBV20-1, more often than controls.

J was trimmed by 1 base and V by 6 bases; bases with no gene match: 13. The CDR3 contains 17 residues. Looked up from germline, CDR1 is SQVTM and CDR2 is ANQGSEA. In regard to this clonotype: Its target is not known.

cDNA libraries of TCR beta carried unique molecular identifiers. With roughly 0.9 to 10 million T cells as the source, 450,000 to 600,000 cDNA molecules resulted. TCRdb redid the calling of the PCR reads with MiXCR, one entry per CDR3 protein. The table has about 500,000 distinct CDR3 sequences, around 40% seen once. The chain couples TRBV29-1 to TRBJ2-3; TRBD2 agrees at 10 bases. The sequence came from a girl aged 10 to 17 with multiple sclerosis. The sample taken for sequencing was blood. This CDR3 reads CSVDGLAGEEGTDTQYF. CDR3 sequence (DNA): TGCAGCGTCGACGGTCTAGCGGGAGAGGAGGGCACAGATACGCAGTATTTT.